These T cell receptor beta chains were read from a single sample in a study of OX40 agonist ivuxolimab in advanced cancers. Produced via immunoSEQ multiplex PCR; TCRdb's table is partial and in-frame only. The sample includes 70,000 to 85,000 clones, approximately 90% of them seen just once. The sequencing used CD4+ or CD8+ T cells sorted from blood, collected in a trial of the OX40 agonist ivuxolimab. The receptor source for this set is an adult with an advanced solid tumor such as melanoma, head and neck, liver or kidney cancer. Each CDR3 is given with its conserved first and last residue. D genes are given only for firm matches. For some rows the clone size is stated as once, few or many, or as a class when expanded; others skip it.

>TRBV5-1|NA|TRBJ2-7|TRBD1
TGCGCCAGCAGCTGGGGGACAGGGTACGAGCAGTACTTC
CASSWGTGYEQYF
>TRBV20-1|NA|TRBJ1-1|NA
TGCAGTGTTAGGAACAGGGACGGTTTCTTT
CSVRNRDGFF
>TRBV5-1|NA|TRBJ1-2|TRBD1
TGCGCCAGCAGCTGGGGACAGGGGAGCTATGGCTACACCTTC
CASSWGQGSYGYTF
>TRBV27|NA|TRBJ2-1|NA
TGTGCCAGCAGTTTTTGGCCACCCCGTGGAGGGGAGCAGTTCTTC
CASSFWPPRGGEQFF
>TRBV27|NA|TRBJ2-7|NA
TGTGCCAGCAGTGCCCGCTCCGACTCCTACGAGCAGTACTTC
CASSARSDSYEQYF
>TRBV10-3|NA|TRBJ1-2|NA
TGTGCCATCAGTGAAGGGGGGCGCTGGACCTACACCTTC
CAISEGGRWTYTF
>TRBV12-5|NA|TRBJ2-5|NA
TGTGCTAGTGGTTTGGGAGGGGGGGAGACCCAGTACTTC
CASGLGGGETQYF
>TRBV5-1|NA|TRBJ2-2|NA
TGCGCCAGCAGCTTGGGGACCTCCACCGGGGAGCTGTTTTTT
CASSLGTSTGELFF
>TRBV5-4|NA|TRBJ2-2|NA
TGTGCCAGCAGCACCGGTGTGGCTCCTACCACCGGGGAGCTGTTTTTT
CASSTGVAPTTGELFF
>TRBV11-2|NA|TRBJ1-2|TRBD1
TGTGCCAGCAGCTTAGCGACAGGGAAGGGCTATGGCTACACCTTC
CASSLATGKGYGYTF
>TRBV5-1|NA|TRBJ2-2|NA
TGCGCCACCAGAACAGGGTCCGAGTCGGCCGGGGAGCTGTTTTTT
CATRTGSESAGELFF
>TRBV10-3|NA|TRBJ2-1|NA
TGTGCCATCAGTGATGGTGAACGGGGCATAAATGAGCAGTTCTTC
CAISDGERGINEQFF
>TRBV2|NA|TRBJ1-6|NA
TGTGCCAGCAGAGCCGAAAGACAGATTTACTTT
CASRAERQIYF
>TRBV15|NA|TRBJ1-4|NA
TGTGCCACCAGCAGAGTCCGTGGGGAAAAACTGTTTTTT
CATSRVRGEKLFF
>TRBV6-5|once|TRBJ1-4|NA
TGTGCCAGCAGCCCACAGGGAGGGGAGAATGAAAAACTGTTTTTT
CASSPQGGENEKLFF
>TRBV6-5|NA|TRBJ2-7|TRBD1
TGTGCCAGCAGTTGGCGGGACAGGGAGGGCGAGCAGTACTTC
CASSWRDREGEQYF
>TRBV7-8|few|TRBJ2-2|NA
TGTGCCAGCAGCTTTCGGCCGCAGAGGGCCGGGGAGCTGTTTTTT
CASSFRPQRAGELFF
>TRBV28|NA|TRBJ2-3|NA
TGTGCCAGCAGTCGAGGGGGGACAGATACGCAGTATTTT
CASSRGGTDTQYF
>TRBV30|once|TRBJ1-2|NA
TGTGCCTGGAGTGGGGAACAGGGATCAAAAGGCTACACCTTC
CAWSGEQGSKGYTF
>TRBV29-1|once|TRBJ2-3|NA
TGCAGCGTTATTGACGGACAGTTCACAGATACGCAGTATTTT
CSVIDGQFTDTQYF
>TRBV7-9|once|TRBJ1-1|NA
TGTGCCAGCAGCTTGGGGAACAGCATGAACACTGAAGCTTTCTTT
CASSLGNSMNTEAFF
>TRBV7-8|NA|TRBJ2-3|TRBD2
TGTGCCAGCCAGCGGTTGCTAGCGGGGGGGAGCACAGATACGCAGTATTTT
CASQRLLAGGSTDTQYF